Listed here are 3 T cell receptor beta chains from one sample, sequenced in a study of cytomegalovirus exposure and HLA in healthy donors. A multiplex PCR was run with 60 Vbeta primers and 13 Jbeta primers. Here immunoSEQ multiplex PCR was the method, and the copy in TCRdb shows in-frame clones only, minus some. The sample includes about 190,000 clones, 81% of them seen just once. The sequencing input was PBMCs. The receptors shown here come from a man between 45 and 60 years old in good health and CMV-seronegative.

The rearrangement uses TRBV5-1 and TRBJ2-3; 9 positions agree with TRBD1. V dropped 1 base and J dropped 6; count of bases not matched to a gene: 6. The length of the CDR3 is 15 residues. Germline CDR1 SGHRS, CDR2 YFSETQ. The CDR3 spells CASSLTGGWQDTQYF. DNA for the CDR3: TGCGCCAGCAGCTTGACAGGGGGCTGGCAGGATACGCAGTATTTT.

The CDR3 region has the DNA TGTGCCAGCAGCGTGGCAGGGGGATTCTATGGCTACACCTTC. Residues: CASSVAGGFYGYTF. This chain uses TRBV9 with TRBJ1-2, with 7 bases that match TRBD1. This CDR3 region has 14 residues. V shed 2 bases and J 4 bases; nucleotides not matched to a gene: 5. CDR1 and CDR2 (germline): SGDLS, YYNGEE.

The rearrangement joins TRBV7-2 to TRBJ1-5; 7 bases match TRBD1. V lost 2 bases, J lost 5 bases, and 0 bases stayed unmatched. This CDR3 has 13 amino acids. CDR1 and CDR2 (germline): SGHTA, FQGNSA. CDR3 amino acids: CASSLQGDQPQHF. Written as DNA, the CDR3 is TGTGCCAGCAGCTTACAGGGGGATCAGCCCCAGCATTTT.